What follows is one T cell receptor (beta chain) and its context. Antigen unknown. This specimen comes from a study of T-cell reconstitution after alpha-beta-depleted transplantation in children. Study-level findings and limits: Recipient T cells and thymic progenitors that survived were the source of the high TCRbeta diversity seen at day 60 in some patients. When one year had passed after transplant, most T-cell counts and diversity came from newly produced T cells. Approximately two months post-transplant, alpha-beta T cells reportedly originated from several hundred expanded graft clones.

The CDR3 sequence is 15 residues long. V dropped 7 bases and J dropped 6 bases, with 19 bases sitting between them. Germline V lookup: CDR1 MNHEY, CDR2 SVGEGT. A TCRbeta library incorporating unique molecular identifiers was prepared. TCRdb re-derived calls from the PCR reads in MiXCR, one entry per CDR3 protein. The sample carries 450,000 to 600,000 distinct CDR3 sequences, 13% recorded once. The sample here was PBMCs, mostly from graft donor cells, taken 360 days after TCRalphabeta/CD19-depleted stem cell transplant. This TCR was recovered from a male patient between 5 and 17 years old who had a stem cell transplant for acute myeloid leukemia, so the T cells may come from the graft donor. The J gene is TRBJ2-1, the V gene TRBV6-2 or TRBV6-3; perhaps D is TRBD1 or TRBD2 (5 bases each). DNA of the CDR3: TGTGCCAGCATCCGGGCGGTTTTGGGGGTCAATGAGCAGTTCTTC. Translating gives CASIRAVLGVNEQFF.